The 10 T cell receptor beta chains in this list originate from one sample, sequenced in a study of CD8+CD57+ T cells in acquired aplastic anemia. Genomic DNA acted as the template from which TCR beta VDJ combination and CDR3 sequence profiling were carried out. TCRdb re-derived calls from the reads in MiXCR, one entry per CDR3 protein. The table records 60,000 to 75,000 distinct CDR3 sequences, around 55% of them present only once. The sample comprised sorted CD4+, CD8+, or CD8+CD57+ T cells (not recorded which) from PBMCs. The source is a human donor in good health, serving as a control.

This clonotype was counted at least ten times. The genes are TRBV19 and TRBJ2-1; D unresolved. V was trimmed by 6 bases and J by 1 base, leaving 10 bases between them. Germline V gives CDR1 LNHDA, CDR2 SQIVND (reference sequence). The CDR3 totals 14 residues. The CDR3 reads CASSPMRSYNEQFF. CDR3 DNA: TGTGCCAGTAGCCCCATGAGGTCCTACAATGAGCAGTTCTTC.

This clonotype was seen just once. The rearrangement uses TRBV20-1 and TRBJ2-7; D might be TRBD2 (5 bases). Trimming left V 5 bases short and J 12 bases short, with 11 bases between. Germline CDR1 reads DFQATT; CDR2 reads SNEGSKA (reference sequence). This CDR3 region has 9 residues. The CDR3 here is CSAGGVGYF. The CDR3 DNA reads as TGCAGTGCTGGAGGCGTAGGGTACTTC.

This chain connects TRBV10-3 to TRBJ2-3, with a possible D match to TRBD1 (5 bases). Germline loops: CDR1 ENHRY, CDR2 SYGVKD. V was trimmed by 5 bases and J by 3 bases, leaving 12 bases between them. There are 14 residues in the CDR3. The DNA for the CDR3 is TGTGCCATCAGTCAGGGATTAGGGACAGATACGCAGTATTTT. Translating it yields CAISQGLGTDTQYF.

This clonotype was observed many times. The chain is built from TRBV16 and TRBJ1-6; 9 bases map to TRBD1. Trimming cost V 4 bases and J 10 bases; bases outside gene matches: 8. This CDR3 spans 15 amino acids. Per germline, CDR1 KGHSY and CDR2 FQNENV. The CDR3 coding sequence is TGTGCCAGCAGCCTACAGGGGGCGCAGGGGTCACCCCTCCACTTT. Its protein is CASSLQGAQGSPLHF.

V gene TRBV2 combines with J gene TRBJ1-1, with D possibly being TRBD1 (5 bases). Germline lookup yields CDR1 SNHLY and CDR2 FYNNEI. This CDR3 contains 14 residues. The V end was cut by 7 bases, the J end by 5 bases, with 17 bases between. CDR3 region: CASTDGRGRTEAFF. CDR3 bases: TGTGCCAGCACTGACGGGAGGGGAAGAACTGAAGCTTTCTTT.

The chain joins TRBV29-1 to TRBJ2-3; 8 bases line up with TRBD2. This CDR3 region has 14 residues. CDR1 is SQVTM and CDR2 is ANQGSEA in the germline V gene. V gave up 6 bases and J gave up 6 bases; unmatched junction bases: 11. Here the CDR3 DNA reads TGCAGCGTGTCCCCAAGACTAGCGAGGGATACGCAGTATTTT. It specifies CSVSPRLARDTQYF.

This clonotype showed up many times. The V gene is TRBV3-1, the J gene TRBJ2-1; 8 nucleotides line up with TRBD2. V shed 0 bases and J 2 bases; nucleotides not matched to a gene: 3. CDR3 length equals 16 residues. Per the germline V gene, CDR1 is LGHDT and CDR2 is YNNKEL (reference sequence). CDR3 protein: CASSQDSGGAYNEQFF. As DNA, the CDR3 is TGTGCCAGCAGCCAAGATTCCGGGGGGGCCTACAATGAGCAGTTCTTC.

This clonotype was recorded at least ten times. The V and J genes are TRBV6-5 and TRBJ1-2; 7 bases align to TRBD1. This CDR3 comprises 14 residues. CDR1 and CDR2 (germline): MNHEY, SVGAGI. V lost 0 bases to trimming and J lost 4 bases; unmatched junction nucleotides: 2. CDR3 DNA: TGTGCCAGCAGTTACTCGAACAGGGGCTATGGCTACACCTTC. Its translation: CASSYSNRGYGYTF.

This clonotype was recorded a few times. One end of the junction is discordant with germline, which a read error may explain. CDR3 region: CARSLGYLYNSPLHF. The CDR3 nucleotides read TGCGCCCGCAGCTTGGGATACCTCTATAATTCACCCCTCCACTTT. The rearrangement links TRBV5-1 to TRBJ1-6; D ambiguous. The germline V gene has CDR1 SGHRS and CDR2 YFSETQ. This CDR3 has 15 amino acids. Full variable domain (rest looked up from reference TRBV5-1 and TRBJ1-6): KAGVTQTPRYLIKTRGQQVTLSCSPISGHRSVSWYQQTPGQGLQFLFEYFSETQRNKGNFPGRFSGRQFSNSRSEMNVSTLELGDSALYLCARSLGYLYNSPLHFGNGTRLTVT.

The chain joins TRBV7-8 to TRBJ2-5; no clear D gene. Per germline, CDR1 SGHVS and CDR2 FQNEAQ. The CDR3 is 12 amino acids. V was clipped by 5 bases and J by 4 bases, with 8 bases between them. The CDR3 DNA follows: TGTGCCAGCAGCCACTCTCGAGAGACCCAGTACTTC. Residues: CASSHSRETQYF.